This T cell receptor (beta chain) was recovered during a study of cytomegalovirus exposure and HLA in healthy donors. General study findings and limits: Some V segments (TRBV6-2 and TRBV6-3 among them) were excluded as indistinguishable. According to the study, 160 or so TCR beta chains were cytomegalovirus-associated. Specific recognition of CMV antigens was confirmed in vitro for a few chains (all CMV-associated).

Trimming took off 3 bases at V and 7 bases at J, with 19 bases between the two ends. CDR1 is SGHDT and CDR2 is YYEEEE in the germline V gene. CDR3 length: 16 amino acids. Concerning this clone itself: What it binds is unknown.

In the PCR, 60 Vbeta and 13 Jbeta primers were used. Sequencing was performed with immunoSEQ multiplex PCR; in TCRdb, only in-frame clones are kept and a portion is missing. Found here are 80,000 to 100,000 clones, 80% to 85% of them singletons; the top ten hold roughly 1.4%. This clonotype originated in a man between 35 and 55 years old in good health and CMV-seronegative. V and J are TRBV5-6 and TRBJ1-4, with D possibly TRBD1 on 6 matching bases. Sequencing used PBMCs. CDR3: CASSSLTGYLSEKLFF. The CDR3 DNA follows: TGTGCCAGCAGCTCTTTAACAGGGTATTTGAGTGAAAAACTGTTTTTT.